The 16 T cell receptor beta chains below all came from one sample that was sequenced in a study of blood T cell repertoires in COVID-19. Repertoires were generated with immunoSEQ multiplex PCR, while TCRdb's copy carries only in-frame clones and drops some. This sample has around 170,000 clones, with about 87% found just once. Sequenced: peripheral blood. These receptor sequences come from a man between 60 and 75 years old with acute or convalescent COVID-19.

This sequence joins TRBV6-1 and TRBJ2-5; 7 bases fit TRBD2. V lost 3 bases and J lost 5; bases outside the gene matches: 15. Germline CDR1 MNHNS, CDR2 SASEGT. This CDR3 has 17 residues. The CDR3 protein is CASSEGGGRRVSETQYF. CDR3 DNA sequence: TGTGCCAGCAGTGAGGGGGGAGGGCGTCGGGTTTCGGAGACCCAGTACTTC.

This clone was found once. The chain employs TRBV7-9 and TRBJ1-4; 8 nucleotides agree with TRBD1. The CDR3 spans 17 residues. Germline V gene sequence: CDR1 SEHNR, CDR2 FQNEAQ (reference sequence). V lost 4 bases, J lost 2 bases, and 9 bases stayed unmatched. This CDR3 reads CASSWISGGQTNEKLFF. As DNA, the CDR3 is TGTGCCAGCAGCTGGATATCAGGGGGCCAGACTAATGAAAAACTGTTTTTT. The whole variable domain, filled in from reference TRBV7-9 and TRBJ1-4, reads DTGVSQNPRHKITKRGQNVTFRCDPISEHNRLYWYRQTLGQGPEFLTYFQNEAQLEKSRLLSDRFSAERPKGSFSTLEIQRTEQGDSAMYLCASSWISGGQTNEKLFFGSGTQLSVL.

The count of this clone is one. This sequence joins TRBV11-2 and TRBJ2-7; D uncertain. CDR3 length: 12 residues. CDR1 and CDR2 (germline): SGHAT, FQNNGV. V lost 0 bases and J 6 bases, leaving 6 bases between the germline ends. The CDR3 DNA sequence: TGTGCCAGCAGCTTAGATACGGTCGAGCAGTACGTC. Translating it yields CASSLDTVEQYV.

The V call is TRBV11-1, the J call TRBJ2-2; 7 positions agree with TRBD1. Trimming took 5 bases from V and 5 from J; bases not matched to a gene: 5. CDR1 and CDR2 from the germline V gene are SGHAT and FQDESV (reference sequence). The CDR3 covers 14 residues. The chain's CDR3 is CASSLSQGTGELFF. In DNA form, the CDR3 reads TGTGCCAGCAGCCTCTCACAGGGGACCGGGGAGCTGTTTTTT.

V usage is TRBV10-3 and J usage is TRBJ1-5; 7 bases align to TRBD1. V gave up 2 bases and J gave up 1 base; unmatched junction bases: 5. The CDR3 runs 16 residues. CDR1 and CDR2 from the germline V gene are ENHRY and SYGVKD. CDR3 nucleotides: TGTGCCATCAGTGAGGAGGGGGCGATGAGCAATCAGCCCCAGCATTTT. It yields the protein CAISEEGAMSNQPQHF.

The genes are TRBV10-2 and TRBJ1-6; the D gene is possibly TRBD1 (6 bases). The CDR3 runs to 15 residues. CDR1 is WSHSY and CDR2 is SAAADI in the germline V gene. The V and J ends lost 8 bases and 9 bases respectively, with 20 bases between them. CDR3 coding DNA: TGCGCCAGCCGGTTTGGGGGCCAACAAGGTTCACCCCTCCACTTT. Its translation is CASRFGGQQGSPLHF.

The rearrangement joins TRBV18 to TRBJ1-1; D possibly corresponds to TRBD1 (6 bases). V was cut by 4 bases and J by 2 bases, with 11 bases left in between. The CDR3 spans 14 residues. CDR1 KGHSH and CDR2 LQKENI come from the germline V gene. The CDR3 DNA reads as TGTGCCAGCTCACAGGGACAAGCTAACACTGAAGCTTTCTTT. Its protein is CASSQGQANTEAFF.

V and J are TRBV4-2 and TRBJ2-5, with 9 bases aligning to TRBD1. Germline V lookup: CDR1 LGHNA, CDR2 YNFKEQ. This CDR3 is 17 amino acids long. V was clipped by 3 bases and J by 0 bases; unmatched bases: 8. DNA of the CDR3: TGTGCCAGCAGCCAGGACGGACAGGGGCAGTACCAAGAGACCCAGTACTTC. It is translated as CASSQDGQGQYQETQYF.

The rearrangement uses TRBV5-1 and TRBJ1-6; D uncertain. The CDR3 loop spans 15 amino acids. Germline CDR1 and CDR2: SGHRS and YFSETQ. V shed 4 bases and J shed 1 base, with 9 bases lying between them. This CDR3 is CASSETGSYNSPLHF. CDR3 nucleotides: TGCGCCAGCAGCGAGACGGGGTCCTATAATTCACCCCTCCACTTT.

CDR3 in amino acids: CASSTAPRDTNTEAFF. CDR3 DNA: TGTGCCAGTAGTACCGCTCCCCGGGACACGAACACTGAAGCTTTCTTT. The chain has TRBV19 and TRBJ1-1; D perhaps matches TRBD1 (6 bases). The germline CDR1 and CDR2 sequences are LNHDA and SQIVND (reference sequence). The CDR3 loop spans 16 amino acids. Trimming pared 4 bases from V and 1 base from J, leaving 16 bases between.

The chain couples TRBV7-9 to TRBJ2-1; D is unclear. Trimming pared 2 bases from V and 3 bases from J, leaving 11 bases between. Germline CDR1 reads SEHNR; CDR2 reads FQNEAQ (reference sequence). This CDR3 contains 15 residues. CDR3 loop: CASSLTVRVYNEQFF. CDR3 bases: TGTGCCAGCAGCTTAACGGTACGGGTCTACAATGAGCAGTTCTTC.

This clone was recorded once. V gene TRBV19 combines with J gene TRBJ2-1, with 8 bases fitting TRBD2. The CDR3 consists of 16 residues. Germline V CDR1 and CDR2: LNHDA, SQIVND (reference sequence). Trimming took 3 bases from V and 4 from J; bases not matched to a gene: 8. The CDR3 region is CASSIRLAGGYNEQFF. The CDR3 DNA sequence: TGTGCCAGTAGTATTCGCCTAGCGGGTGGGTACAATGAGCAGTTCTTC.

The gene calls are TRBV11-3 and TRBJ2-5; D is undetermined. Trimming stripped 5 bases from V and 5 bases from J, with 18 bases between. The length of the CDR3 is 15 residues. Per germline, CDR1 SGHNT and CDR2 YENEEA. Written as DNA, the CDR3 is TGTGCCAGCAGCGCCCGCGGCACACCACGCGAGACCCAGTACTTC. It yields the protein CASSARGTPRETQYF.

CDR3 bases: TGCAGCGTTAGGGGACAGGGAAATGAAAAACTGTTTTTT. Its translation is CSVRGQGNEKLFF. The chain combines TRBV29-1 with TRBJ1-4, with 9 bases aligning to TRBD1. Looked up from germline, CDR1 is SQVTM and CDR2 is ANQGSEA. The CDR3 extends over 13 amino acids. With V trimmed by 5 bases and J by 5 bases, 3 bases remained unmatched.

CDR3 region: CASITPGQGYTEAFF. In DNA, the CDR3 is TGTGCCAGCATCACCCCGGGACAGGGATACACTGAAGCTTTCTTT. V gene TRBV6-5 combines with J gene TRBJ1-1; 9 nucleotides agree with TRBD1. CDR3 length equals 15 residues. V dropped 7 bases and J dropped 3; count of bases not matched to a gene: 9. Germline lookup yields CDR1 MNHEY and CDR2 SVGAGI.

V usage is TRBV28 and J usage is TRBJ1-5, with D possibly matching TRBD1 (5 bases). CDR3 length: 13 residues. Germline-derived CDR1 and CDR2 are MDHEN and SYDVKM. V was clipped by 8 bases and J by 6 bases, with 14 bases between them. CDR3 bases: TGTGCCAGCGCCCAGGGTGGCACTCAGCCCCAGCATTTT. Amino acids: CASAQGGTQPQHF. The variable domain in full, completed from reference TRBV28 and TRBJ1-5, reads DVKVTQSSRYLVKRTGEKVFLECVQDMDHENMFWYRQDPGLGLRLIYFSYDVKMKEKGDIPEGYSVSREKKERFSLILESASTNQTSMYLCASAQGGTQPQHFGDGTRLSIL.